This T cell receptor beta chain was sequenced for a study of blood T cells in healthy people across ages. Study context: Per two T cells, template switching captured roughly one barcoded beta molecule. Findings and limits, study-wide: Diversity figures based on one million T cells were deemed too low. TCR beta diversity correlated strongly with naive T cell percentage. Per million T cells, the diversity of TCR beta decreased roughly linearly as age advanced.

The second PCR ran about 6 to 11 cycles with a sample-barcoded 5' primer and J-beta primers. TCRdb reprocessed the 5' RACE reads with MiXCR, giving one entry per CDR3 protein. The data hold about 1.5 million distinct CDR3 sequences, with approximately 39% observed a single time. Germline V gene sequence: CDR1 SGHRS, CDR2 YFSETQ. CDR3 length: 16 amino acids. The germline V and J ends were trimmed by 1 base and 3 bases, with 14 bases remaining between them. This clonotype came up a few times. Its antigen is currently unknown. The receptor was isolated from a woman aged 18-29 years in good health. Sample: blood. The chain has TRBV5-1 and TRBJ2-1; D is tentatively TRBD1 or TRBD2 (5 bases each). This CDR3 is CASSLFRDALYNEQFF. CDR3 nucleotides: TGCGCCAGCAGCTTGTTTCGGGACGCCCTCTACAATGAGCAGTTCTTC. The variable domain in full, completed from reference TRBV5-1 and TRBJ2-1, reads KAGVTQTPRYLIKTRGQQVTLSCSPISGHRSVSWYQQTPGQGLQFLFEYFSETQRNKGNFPGRFSGRQFSNSRSEMNVSTLELGDSALYLCASSLFRDALYNEQFFGPGTRLTVL.